The entry below describes one T cell receptor beta chain. The germline gene is not matched at one end of the junction; a read error may be the cause. The CDR3 spans 13 residues. As handled by the study authors: Amplification from reference gene primers served as the basis for estimated nucleated cell counts. The protocol was immunoSEQ multiplex PCR, while the TCRdb copy is restricted to in-frame clones and leaves out a portion. The DNA was the basis for D and trimming; V, J and clone size are from that table. This sample has under 300,000 clones, with around 90% found just once. This sample is part of a study of blood T cell repertoires in COVID-19. Study details: The study drew acute and convalescent COVID-19 samples from the United States, Italy and Spain. PBMCs, B-cell-depleted T cells, or T cells provided the cDNA or gDNA that made up the material.

Sequenced input: peripheral blood. This chain links TRBV12-3 or TRBV12-4 with TRBJ1-2, with a possible D match to TRBD1 (6 bases). The TCR originated in a woman in her 70s with active or convalescent COVID-19. CDR3 sequence reads: CASSRSKLRQEHF. The CDR3 region has the DNA TGTGCCAGCAGCCGATCTAAACTTCGACAGGAGCACTTC.